These 13 T cell receptor beta chains originate from one sample sequenced in a study of T cells after yellow fever vaccination. MiXCR, run by TCRdb on the 5' RACE reads, gives a single entry per CDR3 protein. The data contain under 550,000 distinct CDR3 sequences, less than 25% of them singletons. Sample: PBMCs, taken less than 25 days after the first yellow fever vaccination. These TCRs come from a man in his late teens or twenties who received the YFV17D yellow fever vaccine.

This clonotype turned up a few times. The chain joins TRBV3-1 to TRBJ1-2, with 12 bases that match TRBD1. The CDR3 extends over 16 amino acids. V lost 4 bases and J lost 2; bases outside the gene matches: 5. Germline V gene lookup returns CDR1 LGHDT and CDR2 YNNKEL (reference sequence). The CDR3 region is CASSLAGTGGNYGYTF. CDR3 sequence (DNA): TGTGCCAGCAGCCTCGCCGGGACAGGGGGCAACTATGGCTACACCTTC.

This clonotype was seen more than once but under ten times. The chain carries TRBV7-2 and TRBJ2-5, with D perhaps matching TRBD2 (6 bases). The germline V and J ends were trimmed by 1 base and 7 bases, with 13 bases remaining between them. Germline CDR1 SGHTA, CDR2 FQGNSA. The CDR3 sequence is 14 residues long. The CDR3 sequence is CASSLDRTTRTQYF. DNA of the CDR3: TGTGCCAGCAGCTTAGACCGGACTACCCGGACCCAGTACTTC.

J is TRBJ1-5 and V is TRBV5-5; D call uncertain. Trimming took off 2 bases at V and 2 bases at J, with 11 bases between the two ends. The V gene's germline CDR1 is SGHKS and CDR2 YYEKEE (reference sequence). This CDR3 contains 15 residues. CDR3 residues: CASSFEGFGNQPQHF. CDR3 DNA sequence: TGTGCCAGCAGCTTTGAGGGATTCGGCAATCAGCCCCAGCATTTT.

This chain joins TRBV5-1 and TRBJ2-1; perhaps TRBD2 as D (6 bases). Trimming shortened V by 4 bases and J by 0 bases, and 14 bases separated the two germline ends. This CDR3 comprises 16 residues. CDR1 is SGHRS, CDR2 YFSETQ, per germline. The CDR3: CASSRGDRLSYNEQFF. CDR3 nucleotide sequence: TGCGCCAGCAGCCGCGGGGACCGACTCTCCTACAATGAGCAGTTCTTC.

This chain joins TRBV7-3 and TRBJ2-3; TRBD1 might be the D (5 bases). V lost 2 bases, J lost 0 bases, and 12 bases lay in between. CDR3 length equals 16 residues. The germline V gene encodes CDR1 SGHTA and CDR2 FQGTGA. The CDR3 region has the DNA TGTGCCAGCAGCTTACTGGAAAGGGGTAGCACAGATACGCAGTATTTT. Protein: CASSLLERGSTDTQYF.

The V gene is TRBV15, the J gene TRBJ1-4; D remains unclear. Trimming cost V 0 bases and J 4 bases, with 12 bases left between them. The V gene's germline CDR1 is LNHNV and CDR2 YYDKDF (reference sequence). This CDR3 contains 16 residues. Written as DNA, the CDR3 is TGTGCCACCAGCAGAGATCGGAACAGACTTAATGAAAAACTGTTTTTT. Translation gives CATSRDRNRLNEKLFF.

The chain couples TRBV12-3 or TRBV12-4 to TRBJ2-7; a weak D match, TRBD2 (5 bases). V was trimmed by 2 bases and J by 3 bases, leaving 8 bases between them. The CDR3 is 13 residues long. CDR3 amino acids: CASSLRRGYEQYF. The CDR3 bases are TGTGCCAGCAGTTTAAGACGGGGCTACGAGCAGTACTTC.

This clonotype was seen only a few times. The V and J genes are TRBV28 and TRBJ2-4; tentatively, D is TRBD2 (6 bases). Germline CDR1 reads MDHEN; CDR2 reads SYDVKM. Trimming left V 7 bases short and J 3 bases short, with 13 bases between. The CDR3 is 14 amino acids. CDR3 in DNA: TGTGCCAGCACCCTTGGGGGAGGCAAAAACATTCAGTACTTC. Translated, it gives CASTLGGGKNIQYF.

The chain combines TRBV3-1 with TRBJ1-1; D unclear. The CDR3 spans 15 residues. Trimming took off 0 bases at V and 1 base at J, with 9 bases between the two ends. Germline-derived CDR1 and CDR2 are LGHDT and YNNKEL (reference sequence). The CDR3 loop is CASSQDLSGNTEAFF. DNA for the CDR3: TGTGCCAGCAGCCAAGATCTCAGTGGGAACACTGAAGCTTTCTTT.

This clonotype is termed large (0.1 to 1%). The junction differs from germline at one of its ends, possibly a read error. CDR3 sequence: CASSHSLQGTATNEKLFF. The CDR3 bases are TGTGCCAGCAGTCACTCCCTACAGGGGACAGCAACTAATGAAAAACTGTTTTTT. This rearrangement joins TRBV6-5 to TRBJ1-4; TRBD1 aligns across 7 bases. The V gene's germline CDR1 is MNHEY and CDR2 SVGAGI. The CDR3 totals 18 residues.

The sample holds a few counts of this clonotype. This chain joins TRBV9 and TRBJ2-3; D gene unclear. The CDR3 consists of 16 residues. Germline-derived CDR1 and CDR2 are SGDLS and YYNGEE. Trimming took off 0 bases at V and 2 bases at J, with 13 bases between the two ends. DNA of the CDR3: TGTGCCAGCAGCGTAGACTATCCAGGAACCACAGATACGCAGTATTTT. Protein product: CASSVDYPGTTDTQYF. The whole variable domain, filled in from reference TRBV9 and TRBJ2-3, reads DSGVTQTPKHLITATGQRVTLRCSPRSGDLSVYWYQQSLDQGLQFLIQYYNGEERAKGNILERFSAQQFPDLHSELNLSSLELGDSALYFCASSVDYPGTTDTQYFGPGTRLTVL.

V gene TRBV7-8 combines with J gene TRBJ2-2; D is undetermined. The germline V gene encodes CDR1 SGHVS and CDR2 FQNEAQ. The V gene lost 2 bases and the J gene lost 5 bases, with 18 bases spanning the gap. The CDR3 is 17 amino acids. As DNA, the CDR3 is TGTGCCAGCAGCTTAACCCCCCGGACCGCGCGGACCGGGGAGCTGTTTTTT. Amino acid sequence: CASSLTPRTARTGELFF.

The CDR3 sequence is CASRSGFPMNTEAFF. In nucleotides, the CDR3 is TGTGCCAGCAGGAGTGGGTTTCCTATGAACACTGAAGCTTTCTTT. The V call is TRBV6-2 or TRBV6-3, the J call TRBJ1-1; D gene unclear. CDR1 and CDR2 (germline): MNHEY, SVGEGT. CDR3 size: 15 residues. Trimming stripped 6 bases from V and 0 bases from J, with 14 bases between.